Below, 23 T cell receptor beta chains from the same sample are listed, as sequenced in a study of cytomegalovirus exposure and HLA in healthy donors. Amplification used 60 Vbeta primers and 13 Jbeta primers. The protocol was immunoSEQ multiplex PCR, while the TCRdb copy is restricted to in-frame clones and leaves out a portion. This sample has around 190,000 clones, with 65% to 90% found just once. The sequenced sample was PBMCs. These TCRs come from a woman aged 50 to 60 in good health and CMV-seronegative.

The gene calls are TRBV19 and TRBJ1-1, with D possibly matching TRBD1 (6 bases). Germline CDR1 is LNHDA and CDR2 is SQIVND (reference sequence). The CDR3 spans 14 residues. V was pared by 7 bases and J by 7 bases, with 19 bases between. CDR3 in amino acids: CASTLGGRVGEAFF. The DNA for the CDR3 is TGTGCCAGTACCTTGGGGGGGCGCGTGGGTGAAGCTTTCTTT. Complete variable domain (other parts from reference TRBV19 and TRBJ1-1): DGGITQSPKYLFRKEGQNVTLSCEQNLNHDAMYWYRQDPGQGLRLIYYSQIVNDFQKGDIAEGYSVSREKKESFPLTVTSAQKNPTAFYLCASTLGGRVGEAFFGQGTRLTVV.

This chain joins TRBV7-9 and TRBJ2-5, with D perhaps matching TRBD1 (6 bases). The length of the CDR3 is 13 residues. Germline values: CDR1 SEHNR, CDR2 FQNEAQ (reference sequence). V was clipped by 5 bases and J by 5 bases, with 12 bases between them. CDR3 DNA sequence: TGTGCCAGCAGCGGTCAGGGGCAGGAGACCCAGTACTTC. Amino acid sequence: CASSGQGQETQYF.

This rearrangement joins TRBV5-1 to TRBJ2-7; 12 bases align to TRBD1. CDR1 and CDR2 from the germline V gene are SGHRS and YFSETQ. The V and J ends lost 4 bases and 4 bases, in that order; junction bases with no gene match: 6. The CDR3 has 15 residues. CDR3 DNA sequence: TGCGCCAGCAGCGCCGGGACAGGGGGCCCGTACGAGCAGTACTTC. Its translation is CASSAGTGGPYEQYF.

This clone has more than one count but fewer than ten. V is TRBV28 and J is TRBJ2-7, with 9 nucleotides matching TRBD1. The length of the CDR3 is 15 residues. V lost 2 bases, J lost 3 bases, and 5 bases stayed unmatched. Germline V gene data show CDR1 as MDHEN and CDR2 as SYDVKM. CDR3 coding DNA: TGTGCCAGCAGTTTAGACGGGACAGGGTTCTACGAGCAGTACTTC. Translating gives CASSLDGTGFYEQYF.

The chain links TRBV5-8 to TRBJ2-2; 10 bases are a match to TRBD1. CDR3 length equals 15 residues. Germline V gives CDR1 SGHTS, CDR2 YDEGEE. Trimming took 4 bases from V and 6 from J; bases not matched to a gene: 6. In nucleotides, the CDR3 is TGTGCCAGCAGCGCTGGGACAGGGGTCCCCGGGGAGCTGTTTTTT. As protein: CASSAGTGVPGELFF.

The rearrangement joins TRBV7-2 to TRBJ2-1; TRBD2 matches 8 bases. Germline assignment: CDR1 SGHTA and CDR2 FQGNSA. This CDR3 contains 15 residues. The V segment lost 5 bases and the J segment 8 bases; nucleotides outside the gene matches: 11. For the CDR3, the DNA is TGTGCCAGCAGCGTGGGACTCCCCGGGAGGGATGAGCAGTTCTTC. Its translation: CASSVGLPGRDEQFF. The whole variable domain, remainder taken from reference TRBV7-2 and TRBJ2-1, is GAGVSQSPSNKVTEKGKDVELRCDPISGHTALYWYRQSLGQGLEFLIYFQGNSAPDKSGLPSDRFSAERTGGSVSTLTIQRTQQEDSAVYLCASSVGLPGRDEQFFGPGTRLTVL.

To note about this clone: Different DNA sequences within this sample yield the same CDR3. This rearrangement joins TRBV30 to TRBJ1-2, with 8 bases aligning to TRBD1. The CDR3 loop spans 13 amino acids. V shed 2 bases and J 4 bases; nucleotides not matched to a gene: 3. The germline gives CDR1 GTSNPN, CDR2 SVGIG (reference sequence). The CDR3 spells CAWSTGGGYGYTF. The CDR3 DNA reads TGTGCCTGGAGTACAGGGGGGGGCTATGGCTACACCTTC.

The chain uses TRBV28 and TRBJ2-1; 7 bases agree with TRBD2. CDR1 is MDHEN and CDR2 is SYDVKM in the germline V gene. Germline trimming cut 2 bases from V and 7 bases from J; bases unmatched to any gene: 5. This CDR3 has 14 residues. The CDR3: CASSLSWGGNEQFF. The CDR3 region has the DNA TGTGCCAGCAGTTTAAGCTGGGGAGGGAATGAGCAGTTCTTC.

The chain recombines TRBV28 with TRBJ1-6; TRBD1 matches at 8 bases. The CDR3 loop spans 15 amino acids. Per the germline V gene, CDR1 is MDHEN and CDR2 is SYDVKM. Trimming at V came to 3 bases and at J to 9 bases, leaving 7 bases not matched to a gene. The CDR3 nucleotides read TGTGCCAGCAGTTTGACAGGGGCCTGGGGTTCACCCCTCCACTTT. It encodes CASSLTGAWGSPLHF.

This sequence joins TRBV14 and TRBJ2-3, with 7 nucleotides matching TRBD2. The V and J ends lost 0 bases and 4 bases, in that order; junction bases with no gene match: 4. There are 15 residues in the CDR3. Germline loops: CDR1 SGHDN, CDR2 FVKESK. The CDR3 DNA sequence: TGTGCCAGCAGCCAAGAGCGGGAGAAGGCAGATACGCAGTATTTT. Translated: CASSQEREKADTQYF. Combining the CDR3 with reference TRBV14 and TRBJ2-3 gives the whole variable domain EAGVTQFPSHSVIEKGQTVTLRCDPISGHDNLYWYRRVMGKEIKFLLHFVKESKQDESGMPNNRFLAERTGGTYSTLKVQPAELEDSGVYFCASSQEREKADTQYFGPGTRLTVL.

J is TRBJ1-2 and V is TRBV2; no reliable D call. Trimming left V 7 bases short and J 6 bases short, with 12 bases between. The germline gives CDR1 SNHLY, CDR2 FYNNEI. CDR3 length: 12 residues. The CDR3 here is CASTRGADGYTF. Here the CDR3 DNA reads TGTGCCAGCACGAGAGGAGCCGATGGCTACACCTTC.

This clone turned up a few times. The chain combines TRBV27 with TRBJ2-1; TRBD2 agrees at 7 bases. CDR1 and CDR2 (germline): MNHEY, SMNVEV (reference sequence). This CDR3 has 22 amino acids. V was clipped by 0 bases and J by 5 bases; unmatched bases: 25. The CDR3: CASSLSVVGGRASAGINNEQFF. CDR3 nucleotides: TGTGCCAGCAGTTTATCGGTGGTCGGGGGGAGGGCCTCTGCCGGGATTAACAATGAGCAGTTCTTC.

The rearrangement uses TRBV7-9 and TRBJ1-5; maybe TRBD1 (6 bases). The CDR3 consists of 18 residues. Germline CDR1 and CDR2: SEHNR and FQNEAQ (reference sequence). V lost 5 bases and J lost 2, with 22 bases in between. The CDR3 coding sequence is TGTGCCAGCAGCAAGGGAGGGGGGGGTATTTCGGGCAATCAGCCCCAGCATTTT. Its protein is CASSKGGGGISGNQPQHF.

In DNA, the CDR3 is TGTGCCAGTAGCCCGGGGGGGGTAGGCACTGAAGCTTTCTTT. The encoded protein is CASSPGGVGTEAFF. This chain connects TRBV19 to TRBJ1-1; possible D gene TRBD1, 5 bases. In germline, CDR1 is LNHDA, CDR2 SQIVND (reference sequence). Trimming stripped 6 bases from V and 4 bases from J, with 15 bases between. CDR3 size: 14 residues.

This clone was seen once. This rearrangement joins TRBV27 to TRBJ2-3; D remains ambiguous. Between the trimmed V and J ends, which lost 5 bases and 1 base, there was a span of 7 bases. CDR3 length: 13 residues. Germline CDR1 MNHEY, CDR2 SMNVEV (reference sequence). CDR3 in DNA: TGTGCCAGCAGTACCTGGCGCACAGATACGCAGTATTTT. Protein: CASSTWRTDTQYF.

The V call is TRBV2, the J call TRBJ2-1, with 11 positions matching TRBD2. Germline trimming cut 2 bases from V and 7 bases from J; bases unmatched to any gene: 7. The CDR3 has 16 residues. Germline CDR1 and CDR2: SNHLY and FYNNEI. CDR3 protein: CASSERLAGGINEQFF. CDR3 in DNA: TGTGCCAGCAGTGAAAGGCTAGCGGGAGGAATAAATGAGCAGTTCTTC.

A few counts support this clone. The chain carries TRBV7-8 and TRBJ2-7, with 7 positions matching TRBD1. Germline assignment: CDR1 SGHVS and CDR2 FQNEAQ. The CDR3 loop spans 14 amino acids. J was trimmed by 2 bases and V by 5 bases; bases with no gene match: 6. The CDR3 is CASSVIQGPYEQYF. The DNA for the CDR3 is TGTGCCAGCAGCGTCATACAGGGGCCCTACGAGCAGTACTTC. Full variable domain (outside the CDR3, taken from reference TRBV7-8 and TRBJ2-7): GAGVSQSPRYKVAKRGQDVALRCDPISGHVSLFWYQQALGQGPEFLTYFQNEAQLDKSGLPSDRFFAERPEGSVSTLKIQRTQQEDSAVYLCASSVIQGPYEQYFGPGTRLTVT.

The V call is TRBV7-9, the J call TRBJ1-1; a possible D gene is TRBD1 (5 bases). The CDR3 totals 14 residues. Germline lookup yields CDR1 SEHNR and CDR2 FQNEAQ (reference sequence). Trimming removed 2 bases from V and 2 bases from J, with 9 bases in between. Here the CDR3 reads CASSLTGFNTEAFF. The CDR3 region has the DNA TGTGCCAGCAGCTTAACAGGATTTAACACTGAAGCTTTCTTT.

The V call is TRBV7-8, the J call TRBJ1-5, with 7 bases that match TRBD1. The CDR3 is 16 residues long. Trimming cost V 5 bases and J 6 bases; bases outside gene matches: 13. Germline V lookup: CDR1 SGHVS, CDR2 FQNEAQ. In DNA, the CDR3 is TGTGCCAGCAGCCCGGAACACGGGCAGGGGGGTCAGCCCCAGCATTTT. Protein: CASSPEHGQGGQPQHF.

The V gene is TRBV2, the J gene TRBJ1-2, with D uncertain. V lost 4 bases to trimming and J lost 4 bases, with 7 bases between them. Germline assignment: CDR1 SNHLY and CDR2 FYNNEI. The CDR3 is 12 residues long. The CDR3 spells CASSGQAYGYTF. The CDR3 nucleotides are TGTGCCAGCAGTGGGCAGGCCTATGGCTACACCTTC. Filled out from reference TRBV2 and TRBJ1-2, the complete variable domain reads EPEVTQTPSHQVTQMGQEVILRCVPISNHLYFYWYRQILGQKVEFLVSFYNNEISEKSEIFDDQFSVERPDGSNFTLKIRSTKLEDSAMYFCASSGQAYGYTFGSGTRLTVV.

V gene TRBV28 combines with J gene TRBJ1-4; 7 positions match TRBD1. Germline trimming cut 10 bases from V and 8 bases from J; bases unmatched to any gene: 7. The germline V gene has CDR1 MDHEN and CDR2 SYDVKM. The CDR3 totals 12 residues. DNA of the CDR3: TGTGCCACTCGGGACAGCTGGGAAAAACTGTTTTTT. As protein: CATRDSWEKLFF.

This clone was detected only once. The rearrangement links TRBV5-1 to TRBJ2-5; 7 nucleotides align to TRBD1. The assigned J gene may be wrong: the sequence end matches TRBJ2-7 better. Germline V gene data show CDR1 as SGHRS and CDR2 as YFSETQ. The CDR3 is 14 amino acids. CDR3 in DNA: TGCGCCAGCAGCTTGGGAGGGGGCGGGTACGAGCAGTACTTC. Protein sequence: CASSLGGGGYEQYF.

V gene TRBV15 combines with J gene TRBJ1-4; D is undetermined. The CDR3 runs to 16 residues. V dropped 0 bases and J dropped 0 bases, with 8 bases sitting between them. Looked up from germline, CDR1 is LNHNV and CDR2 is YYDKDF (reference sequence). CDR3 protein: CATSRDAFATNEKLFF. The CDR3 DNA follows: TGTGCCACCAGCAGAGATGCGTTTGCAACTAATGAAAAACTGTTTTTT.